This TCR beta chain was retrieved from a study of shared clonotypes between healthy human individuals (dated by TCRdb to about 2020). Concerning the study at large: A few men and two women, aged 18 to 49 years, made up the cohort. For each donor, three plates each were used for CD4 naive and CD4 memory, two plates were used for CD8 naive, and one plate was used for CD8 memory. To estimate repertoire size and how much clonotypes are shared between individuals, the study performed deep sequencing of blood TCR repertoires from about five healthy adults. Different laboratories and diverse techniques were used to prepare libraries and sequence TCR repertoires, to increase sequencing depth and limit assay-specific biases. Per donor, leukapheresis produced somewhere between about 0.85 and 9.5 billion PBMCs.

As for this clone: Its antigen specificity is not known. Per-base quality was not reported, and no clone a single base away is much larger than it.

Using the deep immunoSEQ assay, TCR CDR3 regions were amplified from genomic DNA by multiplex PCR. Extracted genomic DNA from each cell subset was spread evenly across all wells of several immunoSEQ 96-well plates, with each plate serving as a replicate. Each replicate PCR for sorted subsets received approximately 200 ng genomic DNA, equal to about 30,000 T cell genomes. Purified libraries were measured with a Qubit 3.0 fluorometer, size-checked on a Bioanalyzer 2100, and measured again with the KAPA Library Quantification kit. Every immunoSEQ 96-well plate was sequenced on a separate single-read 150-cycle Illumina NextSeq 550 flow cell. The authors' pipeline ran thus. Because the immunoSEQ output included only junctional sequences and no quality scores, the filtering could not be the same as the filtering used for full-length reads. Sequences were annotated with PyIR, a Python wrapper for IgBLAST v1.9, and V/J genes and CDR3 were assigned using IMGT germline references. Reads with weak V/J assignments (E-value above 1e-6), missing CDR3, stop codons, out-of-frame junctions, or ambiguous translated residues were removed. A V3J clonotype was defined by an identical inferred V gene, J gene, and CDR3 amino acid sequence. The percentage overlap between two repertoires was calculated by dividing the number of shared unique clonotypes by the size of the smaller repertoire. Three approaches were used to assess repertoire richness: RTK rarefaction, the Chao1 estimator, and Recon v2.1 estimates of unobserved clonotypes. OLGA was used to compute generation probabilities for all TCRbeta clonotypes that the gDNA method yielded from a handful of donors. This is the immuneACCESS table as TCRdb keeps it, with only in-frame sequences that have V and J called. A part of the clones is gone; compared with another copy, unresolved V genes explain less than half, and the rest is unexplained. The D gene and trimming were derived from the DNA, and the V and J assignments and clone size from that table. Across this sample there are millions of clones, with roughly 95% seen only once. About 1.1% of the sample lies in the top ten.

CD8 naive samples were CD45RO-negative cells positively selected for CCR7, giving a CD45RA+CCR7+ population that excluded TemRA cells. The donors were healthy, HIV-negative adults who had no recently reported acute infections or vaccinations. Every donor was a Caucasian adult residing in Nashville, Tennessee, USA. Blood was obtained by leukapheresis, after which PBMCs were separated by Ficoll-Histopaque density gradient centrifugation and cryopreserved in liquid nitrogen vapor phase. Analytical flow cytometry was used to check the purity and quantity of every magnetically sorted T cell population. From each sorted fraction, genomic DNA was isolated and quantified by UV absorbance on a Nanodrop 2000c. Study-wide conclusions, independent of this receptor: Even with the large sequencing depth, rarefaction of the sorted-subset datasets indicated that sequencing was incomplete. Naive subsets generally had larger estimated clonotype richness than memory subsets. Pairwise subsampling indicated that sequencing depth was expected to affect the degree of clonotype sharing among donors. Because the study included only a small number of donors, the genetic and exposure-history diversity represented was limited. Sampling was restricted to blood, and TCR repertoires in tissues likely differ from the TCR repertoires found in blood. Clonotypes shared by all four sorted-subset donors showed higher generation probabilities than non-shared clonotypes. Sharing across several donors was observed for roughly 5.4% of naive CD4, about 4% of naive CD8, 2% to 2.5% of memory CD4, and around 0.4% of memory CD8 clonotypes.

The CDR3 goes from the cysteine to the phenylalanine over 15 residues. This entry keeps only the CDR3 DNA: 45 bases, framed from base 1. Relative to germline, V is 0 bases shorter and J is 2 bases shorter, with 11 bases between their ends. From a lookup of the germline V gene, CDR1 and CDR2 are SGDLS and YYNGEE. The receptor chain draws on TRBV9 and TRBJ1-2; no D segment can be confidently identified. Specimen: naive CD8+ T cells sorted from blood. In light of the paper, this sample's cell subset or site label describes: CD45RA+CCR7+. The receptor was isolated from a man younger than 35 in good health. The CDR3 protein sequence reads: CASSVDGGQNYGYTF. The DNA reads TGTGCCAGCAGCGTAGATGGAGGGCAGAACTATGGCTACACCTTC.